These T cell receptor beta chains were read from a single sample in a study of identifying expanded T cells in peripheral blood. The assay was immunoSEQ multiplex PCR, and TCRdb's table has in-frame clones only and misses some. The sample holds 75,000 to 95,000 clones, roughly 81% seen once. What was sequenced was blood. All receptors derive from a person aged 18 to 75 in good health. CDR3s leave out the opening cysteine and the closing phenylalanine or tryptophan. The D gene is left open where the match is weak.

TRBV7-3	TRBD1	ASSQGQGVNTEAF
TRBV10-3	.	AIRPGEQETQY
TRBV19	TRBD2	ASSLQRGGRATQY
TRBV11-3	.	ASSLLGMGYLYTEAF
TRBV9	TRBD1	ASSVATGASYEQY
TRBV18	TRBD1	ASSEYRTGNTGELF
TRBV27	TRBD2	ASSFRGGSTGANVLT
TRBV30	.	AWNLPNTEAF
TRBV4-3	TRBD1	ASSQETGASGNTIY
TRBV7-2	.	ASSTSGTLPGEQY
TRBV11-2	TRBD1	ASSLGQNQPQH
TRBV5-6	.	ASSLDGVSLF
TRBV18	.	ASSLGNQRYGYT
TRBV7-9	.	ASRYDNTEAF
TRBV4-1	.	ASSQQGLGSYGYT
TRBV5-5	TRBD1	ASSHDRGVETQY
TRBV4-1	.	ASSYGTANTEAF
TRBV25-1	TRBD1	ASSETGGSNQPQH
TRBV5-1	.	ASSSTKSTDTQY
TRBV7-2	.	ASSLASSGYAEQF
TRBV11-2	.	ASSLDPGLQQF
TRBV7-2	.	ASSPTVLGAF
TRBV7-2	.	ASSPLASGTDTQY
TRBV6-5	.	ASYQGNTEAF
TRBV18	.	ASSPMGRNYGYT
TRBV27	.	ASSSGTTGELF
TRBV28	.	ASSLMGTGELF
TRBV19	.	ASSPWGGPNTEAF
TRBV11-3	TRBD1	ASSLQGQGVGEQY
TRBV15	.	ATSRGASGYEQY
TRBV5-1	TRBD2	ASSPLGGGTDTQY
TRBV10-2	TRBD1	ASRDLTGAMNTEAF
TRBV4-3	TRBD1	ASSQFWDRAYEQY
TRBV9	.	ASSRELGTEAF
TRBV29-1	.	SVPKGGSYNEQF
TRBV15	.	ATSRERLGGDGSDTQY
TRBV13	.	ASSLWGSGNTIY
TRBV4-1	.	ASSQDTYRNNYGYT
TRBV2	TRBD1	ASIGDRGNQPQH
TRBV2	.	ASTSRDTQY
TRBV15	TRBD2	ATSRDGTSGTVNEQF
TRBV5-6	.	ASSWSGEQY
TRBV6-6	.	ASRAQGTEAF
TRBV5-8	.	ASSLMWGPNQPQH